This T cell receptor beta chain was captured in a study of blood T cell repertoires in COVID-19. Turning to the study itself: The cDNA or gDNA used as material had been derived from T cells, B-cell-depleted T cells, or PBMCs.

Germline CDR1 reads MNHEY; CDR2 reads SMNVEV (reference sequence). The CDR3 has 16 residues. V was pared by 5 bases and J by 3 bases, with 16 bases between. Data came from immunoSEQ multiplex PCR; TCRdb stores just in-frame clones and leaves some out. This sample yields roughly 380,000 clones, of which 85% are seen a single time; roughly 3.9% belongs to the top ten. The TCR originated in a woman in her late teens or twenties with acute or convalescent COVID-19. The sequenced sample consisted of peripheral blood. The chain recombines TRBV27 with TRBJ1-4; perhaps TRBD1 as D (5 bases). The CDR3 spells CASSLTSGNANEKLFF. The CDR3 region has the DNA TGTGCCAGCAGTCTCACCTCAGGGAACGCTAATGAAAAACTGTTTTTT.